This TCR beta chain stems from a study of regulatory and conventional T cells in RAG deficiency. Here immunoSEQ multiplex PCR was the method, and the copy in TCRdb shows in-frame clones only, minus some. The table shows approximately 48,000 clones, with 85% to 90% occurring only once. The sorted conventional CD4+ T cells were CD25-low and CD127-high, with genomic DNA sequenced. About this clone itself: What it binds is unknown. Other DNA sequences within the sample encode an identical CDR3.

Findings of the study overall: In Omenn syndrome, sorted "Tregs" may be peripherally activated cells.

J lost 4 bases, V lost 5 bases, and 4 bases had no gene match. The CDR3 loop spans 13 amino acids. From germline, CDR1 is MNHNS and CDR2 SASEGT. The data also belong to a second study, concerning regulatory T cells. That source adds: The PCR used 52 TRBV and 13 TRBJ primers. Patient repertoires had restricted TRB V-J pairs and skewed V and J usage, most in Tregs.

This TCR derives from a human donor in good health. Sequences were obtained from CD4+ effector T cells sorted from blood. The V call is TRBV6-1, the J call TRBJ2-5; 7 bases map to TRBD2. This CDR3 reads CASSPAGRETQYF. The CDR3 coding sequence is TGTGCCAGCAGTCCAGCGGGGAGAGAGACCCAGTACTTC.